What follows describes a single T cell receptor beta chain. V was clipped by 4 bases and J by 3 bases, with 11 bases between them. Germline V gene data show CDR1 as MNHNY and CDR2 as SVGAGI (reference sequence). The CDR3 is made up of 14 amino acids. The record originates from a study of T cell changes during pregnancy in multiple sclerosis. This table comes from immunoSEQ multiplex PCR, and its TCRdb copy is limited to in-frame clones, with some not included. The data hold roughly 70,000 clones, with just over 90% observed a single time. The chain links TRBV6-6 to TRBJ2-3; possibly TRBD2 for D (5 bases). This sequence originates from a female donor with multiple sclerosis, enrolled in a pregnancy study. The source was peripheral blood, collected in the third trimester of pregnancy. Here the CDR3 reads CASSLGSGTDTQYF. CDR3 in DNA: TGTGCCAGCAGTTTAGGGAGCGGTACAGATACGCAGTATTTT.